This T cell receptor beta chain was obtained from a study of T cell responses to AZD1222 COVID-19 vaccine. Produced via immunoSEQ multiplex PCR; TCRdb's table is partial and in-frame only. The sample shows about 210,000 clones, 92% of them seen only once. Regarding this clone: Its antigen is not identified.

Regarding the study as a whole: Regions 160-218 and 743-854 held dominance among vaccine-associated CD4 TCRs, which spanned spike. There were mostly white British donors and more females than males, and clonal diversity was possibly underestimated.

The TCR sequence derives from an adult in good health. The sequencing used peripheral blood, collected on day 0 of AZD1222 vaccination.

The chain's CDR3 is CASSLGANSNQPQHF. Here the CDR3 DNA reads TGTGCCAGCAGCTTGGGAGCAAATAGCAATCAGCCCCAGCATTTT. V gene TRBV5-5 combines with J gene TRBJ1-5, with D hard to call. The CDR3 sequence is 15 residues long. The germline gives CDR1 SGHKS, CDR2 YYEKEE (reference sequence). V shed 0 bases and J shed 0 bases, with 7 bases lying between them.